The clone carrying this TCR beta chain was found once. The data derive from a study of blood T cell repertoires in COVID-19. Overall study: From the United States, Italy and Spain came samples of acute and convalescent COVID-19. T cells, B-cell-depleted T cells, or PBMCs supplied cDNA or gDNA.

The CDR3 contains 15 residues. The V gene's germline CDR1 is SEHNR and CDR2 FQNEAQ (reference sequence). The V end was cut by 1 base, the J end by 0 bases, with 4 bases between. In the original workflow: Nucleated cell number was recorded as an estimate derived from reference gene primer amplification. Sequencing used immunoSEQ multiplex PCR; TCRdb keeps in-frame clones, though not all of them. V and J calls and clone size are given by that table; D and trimming were obtained from the DNA. The sample shows about 95,000 clones, approximately 88% of them seen only once. The chain carries TRBV7-9 and TRBJ2-6; no reliable D call. The sequenced sample was peripheral blood. The receptor's source is a woman aged 70-85 years with acute or convalescent COVID-19. As DNA, the CDR3 is TGTGCCAGCAGCTTAGGTAACTCTGGGGCCAACGTCCTGACTTTC. This sequence encodes CASSLGNSGANVLTF.